This entry lists 31 T cell receptor beta chains sequenced from one sample in a study of T cell repertoires in cytomegalovirus infection. TCRdb called the reads again in MiXCR, with one record for every CDR3 protein. Here the sample spans 250,000 to 300,000 distinct CDR3 sequences, roughly a quarter being singletons. The sample was PBMCs. The receptors here all came from a human donor in good health (CMV status not recorded). Some clones in this sample may be carry-over from other donors' samples.

The rearrangement uses TRBV7-4 and TRBJ2-7, with D tentatively TRBD1 (5 bases). Between the trimmed V and J ends, which lost 2 bases and 5 bases, there was a span of 13 bases. From germline, CDR1 is SGHVT and CDR2 SQSDAQ. The CDR3 is made up of 14 amino acids. DNA for the CDR3: TGTGCCAGCAGCTTACGGATGGGGCTGGACGAGCAGTACTTC. This encodes CASSLRMGLDEQYF.

This clonotype was detected ten times or more. CDR3 in amino acids: CASSLDAGPYYGYTF. The DNA for the CDR3 is TGTGCCAGCAGCTTAGATGCAGGCCCCTACTATGGCTACACCTTC. This chain uses TRBV7-2 with TRBJ1-2, with D uncertain. In germline, CDR1 is SGHTA, CDR2 FQGNSA. The CDR3 is made up of 15 amino acids. V was cut by 1 base and J by 3 bases, with 12 bases left in between.

The chain combines TRBV29-1 with TRBJ1-2; D gene unclear. The germline V and J ends were trimmed by 7 bases and 3 bases, with 9 bases remaining between them. The CDR3 sequence is 11 residues long. CDR1 and CDR2 (germline): SQVTM, ANQGSEA. The CDR3 sequence: CSGEEDYGYTF. In nucleotides, the CDR3 is TGCAGCGGAGAGGAAGACTATGGCTACACCTTC. The entire variable domain, with the rest obtained from reference TRBV29-1 and TRBJ1-2, is as follows: SAVISQKPSRDICQRGTSLTIQCQVDSQVTMMFWYRQQPGQSLTLIATANQGSEATYESGFVIDKFPISRPNLTFSTLTVSNMSPEDSSIYLCSGEEDYGYTFGSGTRLTVV.

The chain has TRBV24-1 and TRBJ1-1; no clear D gene. This CDR3 is 12 amino acids long. Germline CDR1 is KGHDR and CDR2 is SFDVKD. The V and J ends lost 0 bases and 11 bases respectively, with 9 bases between them. The chain's CDR3 is CATSDLDSEAFF. For the CDR3, the DNA is TGTGCCACCAGTGATTTGGACTCCGAGGCTTTCTTT.

This clonotype has a count of ten or more. This chain uses TRBV28 with TRBJ2-6; D is unresolved. The V end was cut by 6 bases, the J end by 4 bases, with 13 bases between. The length of the CDR3 is 15 residues. Germline V gene lookup returns CDR1 MDHEN and CDR2 SYDVKM. The CDR3 spells CASRNSALGANVLTF. The CDR3 DNA reads as TGTGCCAGCAGAAACAGCGCTCTGGGGGCCAACGTCCTGACTTTC.

This clonotype was observed at least ten times. The chain employs TRBV28 and TRBJ1-4, with D possibly matching TRBD1 (6 bases). This CDR3 region has 13 residues. Germline CDR1 is MDHEN and CDR2 is SYDVKM. V was pared by 5 bases and J by 11 bases, with 15 bases between. Here the CDR3 DNA reads TGTGCCAGCAGTGCAGGGACACTGGGGAAACTGTTTTTT. It is translated as CASSAGTLGKLFF.

CDR3 DNA: TGTGCCAGTGCCCTGACAGGGGCGGCCGGGGAGCTGTTTTTT. Protein sequence: CASALTGAAGELFF. The gene calls are TRBV6-2 or TRBV6-3 and TRBJ2-2, with TRBD1 matching 8 bases. Per the germline V gene, CDR1 is MNHEY and CDR2 is SVGEGT. J gave up 6 bases and V 9 bases, and 9 bases lay outside the gene matches. This CDR3 is 14 amino acids long.

The chain recombines TRBV7-2 with TRBJ2-5; the D gene is possibly TRBD2 (7 bases). V lost 5 bases to trimming and J lost 5 bases, with 18 bases between them. This CDR3 has 15 residues. Germline V lookup: CDR1 SGHTA, CDR2 FQGNSA. The CDR3 coding sequence is TGTGCCAGCAGCCCCGCGGGGGCCGATGGGGAGACCCAGTACTTC. Translating it yields CASSPAGADGETQYF.

This chain connects TRBV3-1 to TRBJ2-5; D not resolved. CDR1 LGHDT and CDR2 YNNKEL come from the germline V gene (reference sequence). This CDR3 is built from 14 residues. V lost 4 bases and J lost 4, with 13 bases in between. The CDR3 DNA sequence: TGTGCCAGCAGCCCCAGACGGGTTTCAGAGACCCAGTACTTC. This sequence encodes CASSPRRVSETQYF.

The chain is built from TRBV7-2 and TRBJ1-2; D is uncertain. The CDR3 totals 12 residues. In germline, CDR1 is SGHTA, CDR2 FQGNSA. V was trimmed by 1 base and J by 7 bases, leaving 7 bases between them. Written as DNA, the CDR3 is TGTGCCAGCAGCTTAGAGCGGGCTGGCTACACCTTC. Translating gives CASSLERAGYTF.

This clonotype was seen at least ten times. The chain combines TRBV7-2 with TRBJ1-1; 9 bases are shared with TRBD1. Trimming at V came to 6 bases and at J to 0 bases, leaving 20 bases not matched to a gene. This CDR3 is built from 20 residues. Germline CDR1 and CDR2: SGHTA and FQGNSA. The CDR3 loop reads CASRGAGTGLFPNLNTEAFF. The CDR3 DNA sequence: TGTGCCAGCAGGGGTGCGGGGACAGGGCTATTTCCGAACCTGAACACTGAAGCTTTCTTT.

This clonotype was found a few times. This chain joins TRBV11-3 and TRBJ2-7; weak D call: TRBD1 (5 bases). Trimming cost V 5 bases and J 7 bases, with 15 bases left between them. CDR3 length equals 13 residues. CDR1 SGHNT and CDR2 YENEEA come from the germline V gene. The CDR3 region is CASSPGIWTEQYF. The CDR3 DNA follows: TGTGCCAGCAGCCCTGGGATCTGGACAGAGCAGTACTTC. The variable domain in full, with the rest retrieved from reference TRBV11-3 and TRBJ2-7, is EAGVVQSPRYKIIEKKQPVAFWCNPISGHNTLYWYLQNLGQGPELLIRYENEEAVDDSQLPKDRFSAERLKGVDSTLKIQPAELGDSAVYLCASSPGIWTEQYFGPGTRLTVT.

This clonotype has only a few counts. Here the CDR3 DNA reads TGTGCCAGCAGCAGCCAGTCCCACACTGAAGCTTTCTTT. Translation: CASSSQSHTEAFF. This chain joins TRBV7-3 and TRBJ1-1; D remains ambiguous. CDR1 and CDR2 (germline): SGHTA, FQGTGA. The length of the CDR3 is 13 residues. Trimming pared 5 bases from V and 3 bases from J, leaving 10 bases between.

This clonotype has just a few counts. The chain is built from TRBV6-2 or TRBV6-3 and TRBJ1-1; weak D call: TRBD1 (6 bases). The V gene lost 7 bases and the J gene lost 1 base, with 10 bases spanning the gap. The CDR3 has 13 amino acids. Germline-derived CDR1 and CDR2 are MNHEY and SVGEGT. This CDR3 reads CASTTDRNTEAFF. CDR3 in DNA: TGTGCCAGCACTACGGACAGGAACACTGAAGCTTTCTTT.

This sequence joins TRBV12-5 and TRBJ2-1; 10 nucleotides align to TRBD2. V shed 2 bases, J shed 2 bases, and the junction held 18 bases outside the gene matches. Germline CDR1 reads LGHNT; CDR2 reads FRNRAP. The CDR3 is 21 amino acids. The CDR3 loop is CASGLPESGRVRGDPYNEQFF. CDR3 in DNA: TGTGCTAGTGGTTTGCCCGAAAGCGGGAGGGTCCGGGGCGATCCCTACAATGAGCAGTTCTTC.

This clonotype has just a few counts. The chain employs TRBV6-5 and TRBJ1-5, with TRBD1 matching 11 bases. Germline CDR1 is MNHEY and CDR2 is SVGAGI. The ends lost 1 base at V and 7 bases at J; junction bases unmatched: 6. The CDR3 spans 16 residues. As DNA, the CDR3 is TGTGCCAGCAGTTACTACCGGGACAGGGGGTCGCAGCCCCAGCATTTT. It specifies CASSYYRDRGSQPQHF.

This clonotype appeared many times. The chain combines TRBV10-3 with TRBJ1-2, with TRBD1 as a possible D gene (6 bases). The V gene's germline CDR1 is ENHRY and CDR2 SYGVKD. Trimming cost V 0 bases and J 4 bases, with 9 bases left between them. The CDR3 spans 14 residues. CDR3 in amino acids: CAISESRDTYGYTF. Written as DNA, the CDR3 is TGTGCCATCAGTGAGTCGAGGGACACCTATGGCTACACCTTC.

In its sample, this clonotype was seen a few times. CDR3 DNA: TGCAGTGCGCGACCGGGACGGGGTAATTCACCCCTCCACTTT. It codes for CSARPGRGNSPLHF. The gene calls are TRBV20-1 and TRBJ1-6, with D possibly TRBD1 on 5 matching bases. The ends were cut back, 6 bases at V and 6 bases at J, with 15 bases in the middle. Per germline, CDR1 DFQATT and CDR2 SNEGSKA (reference sequence). The CDR3 covers 14 residues.

The genes are TRBV5-6 and TRBJ2-5; TRBD2 might be the D (6 bases). There are 14 residues in the CDR3. From germline, CDR1 is SGHDT and CDR2 YYEEEE. Trimming left V 0 bases short and J 4 bases short, with 10 bases between. As DNA, the CDR3 is TGTGCCAGCAGCTTGGGATCCGGGGGAGAGACCCAGTACTTC. Encoded protein: CASSLGSGGETQYF.

This clonotype was recorded a few times. The chain has TRBV5-1 and TRBJ1-6; TRBD1 aligns across 7 bases. This CDR3 is 15 amino acids long. Trimming removed 4 bases from V and 4 bases from J; junction bases left unmatched: 5. Per germline, CDR1 SGHRS and CDR2 YFSETQ. The CDR3 DNA follows: TGCGCCAGCAGCAGGTCGGGACAGTATAATTCACCCCTCCACTTT. Translated, it gives CASSRSGQYNSPLHF.

This chain links TRBV5-1 with TRBJ2-7; D is possibly TRBD2 (6 bases). The germline V gene encodes CDR1 SGHRS and CDR2 YFSETQ. The V and J ends lost 4 bases and 11 bases respectively, with 19 bases between them. The CDR3 is made up of 13 amino acids. The CDR3 region has the DNA TGCGCCAGCAGCCCCGGGACGGGGGAAAGAAAGTACTTC. Protein sequence: CASSPGTGERKYF.

There are many counts of this clonotype. V gene TRBV7-9 combines with J gene TRBJ2-2; 8 positions agree with TRBD1. This CDR3 contains 16 residues. V dropped 5 bases and J dropped 5; count of bases not matched to a gene: 10. The germline V gene has CDR1 SEHNR and CDR2 FQNEAQ (reference sequence). The CDR3 loop reads CASSPRQGIGTGELFF. CDR3 DNA: TGTGCCAGCAGCCCCCGACAGGGGATCGGGACCGGGGAGCTGTTTTTT.

There are a few counts of this clonotype. The chain links TRBV5-1 to TRBJ1-1; D may be TRBD1 (5 bases). The V end lost 0 bases, the J end lost 4 bases, and 10 bases lay between the germline ends. Germline V lookup: CDR1 SGHRS, CDR2 YFSETQ. The CDR3 is 14 residues long. The CDR3 reads CASSLAGWGTEAFF. The CDR3 DNA sequence: TGCGCCAGCAGCTTGGCAGGGTGGGGCACTGAAGCTTTCTTT.

This clonotype showed up many times. The CDR3 here is CASSYFPLANEKLFF. The CDR3 nucleotides are TGTGCCAGCAGTTACTTCCCCCTGGCTAATGAAAAACTGTTTTTT. This rearrangement joins TRBV6-5 to TRBJ1-4; D is undetermined. V lost 1 base, J lost 3 bases, and 9 bases lay in between. Germline V gene lookup returns CDR1 MNHEY and CDR2 SVGAGI. CDR3 length equals 15 residues.

V and J are TRBV28 and TRBJ2-7; 11 positions agree with TRBD2. CDR1 is MDHEN, CDR2 SYDVKM, per germline. The length of the CDR3 is 15 residues. V lost 5 bases and J lost 6; bases outside the gene matches: 9. CDR3 amino acids: CASSPLLAGGPEQYF. For the CDR3, the DNA is TGTGCCAGCAGTCCCCTCCTAGCGGGAGGTCCCGAGCAGTACTTC.

This clonotype came up a few times. The chain joins TRBV6-2 or TRBV6-3 to TRBJ2-1, with 9 bases that match TRBD1. Germline CDR1 MNHEY, CDR2 SVGEGT. The CDR3 spans 13 residues. Trimming at V came to 7 bases and at J to 6 bases, leaving 4 bases not matched to a gene. The DNA of the CDR3 is TGTGCCAGCAAAGGGACAGGGTCCAATGAGCAGTTCTTC. Protein: CASKGTGSNEQFF.

This clonotype has a handful of counts. The gene calls are TRBV29-1 and TRBJ2-1; perhaps TRBD2 as D (5 bases). The ends were cut back, 4 bases at V and 5 bases at J, with 21 bases in the middle. Per germline, CDR1 SQVTM and CDR2 ANQGSEA. The CDR3 spans 16 residues. The CDR3, as DNA: TGCAGCGTTGCCGGGGTTCGCGGAACACACAACAATGAGCAGTTCTTC. The encoded protein is CSVAGVRGTHNNEQFF.

The J gene is TRBJ1-5, the V gene TRBV19; 11 positions match TRBD1. Germline CDR1 LNHDA, CDR2 SQIVND (reference sequence). The J segment lost 3 bases and the V segment lost 6 bases, leaving 4 bases of the junction unmatched. The CDR3 extends over 15 amino acids. CDR3 protein: CASREDRGLNQPQHF. CDR3 DNA: TGTGCCAGTAGGGAGGACAGGGGGCTCAATCAGCCCCAGCATTTT.

This clonotype occurred once. This chain links TRBV7-1 with TRBJ1-2, with TRBD1 matching over 12 bases. TRBV7-1 is classed as an ORF, of uncertain function. The V and J ends lost 3 bases and 2 bases, in that order; junction bases with no gene match: 1. The CDR3 is 15 residues long. The CDR3 DNA is TGTGCCAGCAGCTCGGGACAGGGGGCAAACTATGGCTACACCTTC. Translating it yields CASSSGQGANYGYTF.

V usage is TRBV20-1 and J usage is TRBJ2-1, with a weak D call TRBD1 (5 bases). CDR1 is DFQATT and CDR2 is SNEGSKA in the germline V gene (reference sequence). Trimming left V 2 bases short and J 7 bases short, with 18 bases between. The CDR3 is 15 amino acids. CDR3 sequence: CSARSGLSTLNEQFF. The DNA of the CDR3 is TGCAGTGCTAGATCAGGGCTCTCGACCCTGAATGAGCAGTTCTTC.

J is TRBJ2-5 and V is TRBV20-1; 7 bases are shared with TRBD2. J was trimmed by 5 bases and V by 1 base; bases with no gene match: 7. CDR1 and CDR2 (germline): DFQATT, SNEGSKA (reference sequence). The length of the CDR3 is 14 residues. CDR3 sequence: CSARVGGGGETQYF. Written as DNA, the CDR3 is TGCAGTGCTAGAGTCGGCGGGGGTGGCGAGACCCAGTACTTC.